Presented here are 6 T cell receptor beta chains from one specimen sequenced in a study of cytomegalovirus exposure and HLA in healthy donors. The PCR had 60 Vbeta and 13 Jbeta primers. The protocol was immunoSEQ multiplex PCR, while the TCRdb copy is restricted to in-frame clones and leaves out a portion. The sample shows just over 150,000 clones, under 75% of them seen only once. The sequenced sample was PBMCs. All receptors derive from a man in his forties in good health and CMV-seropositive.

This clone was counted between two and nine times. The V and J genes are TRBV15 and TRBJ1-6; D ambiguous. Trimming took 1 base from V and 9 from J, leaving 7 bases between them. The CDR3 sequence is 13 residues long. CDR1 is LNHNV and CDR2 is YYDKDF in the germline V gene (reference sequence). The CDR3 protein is CATSRGSGSPLHF. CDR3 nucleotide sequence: TGTGCCACCAGCAGAGGTAGCGGTTCACCCCTCCACTTT.

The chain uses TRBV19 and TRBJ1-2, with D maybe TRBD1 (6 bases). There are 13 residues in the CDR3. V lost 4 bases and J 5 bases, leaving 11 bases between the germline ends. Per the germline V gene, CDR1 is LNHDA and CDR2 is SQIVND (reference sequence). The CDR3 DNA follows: TGTGCCAGTAGTAGGGACACCAGATATGGCTACACCTTC. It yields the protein CASSRDTRYGYTF.

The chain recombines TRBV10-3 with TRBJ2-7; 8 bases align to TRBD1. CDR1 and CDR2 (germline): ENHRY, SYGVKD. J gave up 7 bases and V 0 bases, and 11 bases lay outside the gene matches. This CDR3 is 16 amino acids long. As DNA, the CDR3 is TGTGCCATCAGTGAGTCGAGCCAGGGGGCGACGGGAGAGCAGTACTTC. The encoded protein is CAISESSQGATGEQYF.

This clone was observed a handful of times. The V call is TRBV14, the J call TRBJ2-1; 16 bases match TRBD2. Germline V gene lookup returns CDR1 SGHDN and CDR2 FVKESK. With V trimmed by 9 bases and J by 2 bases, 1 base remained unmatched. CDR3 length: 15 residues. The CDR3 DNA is TGTGCCAGGGGGACTAGCGGGGGGGCCTACAATGAGCAGTTCTTC. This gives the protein CARGTSGGAYNEQFF.

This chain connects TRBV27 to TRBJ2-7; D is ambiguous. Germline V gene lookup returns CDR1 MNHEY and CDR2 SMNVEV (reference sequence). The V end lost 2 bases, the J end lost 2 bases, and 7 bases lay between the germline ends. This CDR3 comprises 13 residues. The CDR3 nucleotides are TGTGCCAGCAGTTTAATGGGCCCCTACGAGCAGTACTTC. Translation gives CASSLMGPYEQYF.

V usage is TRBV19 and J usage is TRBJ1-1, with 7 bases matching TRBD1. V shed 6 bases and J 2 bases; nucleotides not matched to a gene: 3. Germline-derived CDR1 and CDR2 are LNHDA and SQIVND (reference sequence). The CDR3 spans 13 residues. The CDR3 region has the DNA TGTGCCAGTAGCCGGACAGGAAACACTGAAGCTTTCTTT. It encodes CASSRTGNTEAFF.